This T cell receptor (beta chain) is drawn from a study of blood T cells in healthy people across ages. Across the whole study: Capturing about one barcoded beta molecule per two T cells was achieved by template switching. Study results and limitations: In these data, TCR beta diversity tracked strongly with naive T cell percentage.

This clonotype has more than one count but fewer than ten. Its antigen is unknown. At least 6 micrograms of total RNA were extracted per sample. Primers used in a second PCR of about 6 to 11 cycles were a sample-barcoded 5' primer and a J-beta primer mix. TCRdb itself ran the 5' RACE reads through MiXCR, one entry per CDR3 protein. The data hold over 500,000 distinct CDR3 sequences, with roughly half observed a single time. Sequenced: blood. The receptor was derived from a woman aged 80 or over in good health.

The DNA for the CDR3 is TGTGCCAGCAGGTCAGACAGGCCCAGCTCCTACGAGCAGTACTTC. Its protein is CASRSDRPSSYEQYF. This chain joins TRBV6-6 and TRBJ2-7; D possibly corresponds to TRBD1 (6 bases). From germline, CDR1 is MNHNY and CDR2 SVGAGI (reference sequence). The length of the CDR3 is 15 residues. V lost 6 bases to trimming and J lost 0 bases, with 15 bases between them.